This TCR beta chain is drawn from a study of CD8+ T cells in alopecia areata. RNA was extracted and reverse transcribed into cDNA as the sequencing template. This table comes from immunoSEQ multiplex PCR, and its TCRdb copy is limited to in-frame clones, with some not included. This table holds 150,000 to 200,000 clones, around three fifths found once. This clone was observed a handful of times. The antigen is unknown. CDR3 size: 16 residues. The germline gives CDR1 PRHDT, CDR2 FYEKMQ (reference sequence). V was clipped by 0 bases and J by 1 base; unmatched bases: 1. General observations from the study: The study also sequences resident alphabeta T cells of normal skin in scalp samples. A single nonresponder leaves the baseline CD8+ expansion link to response uncertain.

Treatment defined: oral pan-JAK inhibitor, 5-10 mg twice daily. From alopecia areata patients, lesional scalp punch biopsies and peripheral blood were collected. T lymphocytes (CD4+ and CD8+) were sorted from PBMCs. The genes are TRBV13 and TRBJ2-3, with TRBD2 matching over 10 bases. Sequencing was performed on CD4+ T cells sorted from blood, taken at week 24, from a patient treated with tofacitinib. The clonotype was recovered from a human donor with alopecia areata. In DNA form, the CDR3 reads TGTGCCAGCAGCTTAGGCCTAGCGGGGGGCACAGATACGCAGTATTTT. This codes for CASSLGLAGGTDTQYF.